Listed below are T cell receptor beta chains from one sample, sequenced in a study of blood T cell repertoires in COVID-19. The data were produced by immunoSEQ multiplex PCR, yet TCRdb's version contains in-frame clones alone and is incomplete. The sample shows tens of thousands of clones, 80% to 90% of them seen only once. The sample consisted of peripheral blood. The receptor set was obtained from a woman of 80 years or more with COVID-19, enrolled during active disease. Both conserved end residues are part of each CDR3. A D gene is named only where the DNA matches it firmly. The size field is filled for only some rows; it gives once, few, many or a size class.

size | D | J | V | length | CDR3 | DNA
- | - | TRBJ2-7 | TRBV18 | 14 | CASSPSEGMGEQYF | TGTGCCAGCTCACCATCGGAGGGAATGGGCGAGCAGTACTTC
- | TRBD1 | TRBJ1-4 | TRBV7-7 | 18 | CASSPRARTGGGDEKLFF | TGTGCCAGCAGCCCGAGGGCAAGGACAGGGGGCGGGGATGAAAAACTGTTTTTT
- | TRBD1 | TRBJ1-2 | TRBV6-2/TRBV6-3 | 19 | CASSYPFGTGLRLSDGYTF | TGTGCCAGCAGTTACCCTTTTGGGACAGGGTTACGGTTGTCGGATGGCTACACCTTC
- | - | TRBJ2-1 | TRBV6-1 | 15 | CASSEGLSSYNEQFF | TGTGCCAGCAGTGAAGGTCTCAGCTCCTACAATGAGCAGTTCTTC
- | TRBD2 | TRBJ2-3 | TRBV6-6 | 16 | CASRREGRSSTDTQYF | TGTGCCAGCCGGCGGGAGGGCCGGTCAAGTACAGATACGCAGTATTTT
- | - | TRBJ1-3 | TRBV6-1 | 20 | CASSEAAGRRALGTGNTIYF | TGTGCCAGCAGTGAAGCAGCCGGTCGGAGGGCGCTTGGTACTGGAAACACCATATATTTT
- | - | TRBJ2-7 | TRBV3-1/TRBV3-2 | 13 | CASSQDTSYEQYF | TGTGCCAGCAGCCAAGATACTTCCTACGAGCAGTACTTC
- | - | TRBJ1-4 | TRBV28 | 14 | CASSLPGRGEKLFF | TGTGCCAGCAGTTTACCGGGGCGGGGGGAAAAACTGTTTTTT
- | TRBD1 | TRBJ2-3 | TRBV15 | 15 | CATSREGTGADTQYF | TGTGCCACCAGCAGAGAAGGGACAGGGGCAGATACGCAGTATTTT
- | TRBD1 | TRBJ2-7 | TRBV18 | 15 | CASSPRQGVAYEQYF | TGTGCCAGCTCACCACGGCAGGGGGTCGCCTACGAGCAGTACTTC
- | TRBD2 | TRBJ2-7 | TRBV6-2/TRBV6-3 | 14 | CASSRTRLAPEQYF | TGTGCCAGCAGTCGGACTAGGTTGGCGCCCGAGCAGTACTTC
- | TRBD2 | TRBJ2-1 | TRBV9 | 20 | CASSVALPGLAEGGGNEQFF | TGTGCCAGCAGCGTAGCCCTCCCGGGACTAGCGGAGGGCGGTGGCAATGAGCAGTTCTTC
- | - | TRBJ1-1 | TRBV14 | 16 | CASSQDYGGTNTEAFF | TGTGCCAGCAGCCAAGATTATGGCGGCACGAACACTGAAGCTTTCTTT
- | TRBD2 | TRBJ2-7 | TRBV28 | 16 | CASRSGGLAGAPEQYF | TGTGCCAGCAGATCCGGGGGACTAGCGGGAGCCCCCGAGCAGTACTTC
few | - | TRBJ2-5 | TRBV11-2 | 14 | CASSFNQGGETQYF | TGTGCCAGCAGCTTTAATCAGGGTGGAGAGACCCAGTACTTC
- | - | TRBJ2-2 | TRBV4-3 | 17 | CASSPGVGTDITGELFF | TGCGCCAGCAGCCCAGGGGTGGGGACCGACATCACCGGGGAGCTGTTTTTT
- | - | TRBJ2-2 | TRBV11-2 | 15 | CASTRWTPLNGELFF | TGTGCCAGCACCCGATGGACTCCTTTGAACGGGGAGCTGTTTTTT
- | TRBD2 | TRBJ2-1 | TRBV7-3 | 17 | CASSELAGGHGYNEQFF | TGTGCCAGCAGTGAGTTAGCGGGGGGCCATGGATACAATGAGCAGTTCTTC
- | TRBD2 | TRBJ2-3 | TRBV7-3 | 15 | CASSLTSDEADTQYF | TGTGCCAGCAGTTTGACTAGCGATGAGGCAGATACGCAGTATTTT
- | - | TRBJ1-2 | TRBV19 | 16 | CASSYLPDGNDYGYTF | TGTGCCAGTAGTTACCTCCCGGACGGGAACGACTATGGCTACACCTTC
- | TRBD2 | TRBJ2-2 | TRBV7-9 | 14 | CASSPRAGAGELFF | TGTGCCAGCAGCCCTCGGGCGGGGGCCGGGGAGCTGTTTTTT
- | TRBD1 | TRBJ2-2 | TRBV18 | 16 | CASSPGTGRISGELFF | TGTGCCAGCTCGCCCGGGACAGGGCGAATATCCGGGGAGCTGTTTTTT
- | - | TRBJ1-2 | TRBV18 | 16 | CASSPNLRGLNYGYTF | TGTGCCAGCTCACCCAATCTCAGGGGATTAAACTATGGCTACACCTTC
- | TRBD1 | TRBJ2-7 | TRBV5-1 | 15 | CASSLQGQAAYEQYF | TGCGCCAGCAGCTTGCAGGGACAGGCCGCCTACGAGCAGTACTTC
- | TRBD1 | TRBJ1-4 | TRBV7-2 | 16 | CASSWTGGVGNEKLFF | TGTGCCAGCAGCTGGACAGGAGGGGTCGGTAATGAAAAACTGTTTTTT
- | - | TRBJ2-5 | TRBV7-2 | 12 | CASSAQEETQYF | TGTGCCAGCAGCGCCCAGGAAGAGACCCAGTACTTC
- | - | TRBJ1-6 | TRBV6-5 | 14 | CASSSGTKNSPLHF | TGTGCCAGCAGTTCCGGGACAAAGAATTCACCCCTCCACTTT
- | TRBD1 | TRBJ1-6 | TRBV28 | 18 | CASNRGQALRSYNSPLHF | TGTGCCAGCAATAGAGGACAGGCCTTAAGGTCCTATAATTCACCCCTCCACTTT
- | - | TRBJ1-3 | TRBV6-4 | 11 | CASSRGNTIYF | TGTGCCAGCAGCCGTGGAAACACCATATATTTT
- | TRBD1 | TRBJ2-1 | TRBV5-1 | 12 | CASSSAGTARFF | TGCGCCAGCAGCTCCGCCGGGACAGCACGGTTCTTC
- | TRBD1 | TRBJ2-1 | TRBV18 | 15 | CASSPDRGQYNEQFF | TGTGCCAGCTCTCCGGACAGGGGGCAGTACAATGAGCAGTTCTTC
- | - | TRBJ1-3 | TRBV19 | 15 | CASSTKFPTRNTIYF | TGTGCCAGTAGTACGAAGTTCCCAACACGAAACACCATATATTTT
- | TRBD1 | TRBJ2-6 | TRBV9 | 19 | CASSPTFDRGRAGANVLTF | TGTGCCAGCAGCCCCACCTTTGACAGGGGGAGGGCTGGGGCCAACGTCCTGACTTTC
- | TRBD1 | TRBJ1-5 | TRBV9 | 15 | CASGTGRSANQPQHF | TGTGCCAGCGGGACAGGGCGGAGTGCTAATCAGCCCCAGCATTTT
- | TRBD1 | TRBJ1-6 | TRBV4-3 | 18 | CASSQGQGKGTYNSPLHF | TGCGCCAGCAGCCAAGGACAGGGGAAGGGAACCTATAATTCACCCCTCCACTTT
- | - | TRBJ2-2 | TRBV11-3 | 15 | CASSFGGTDTGELFF | TGTGCCAGCAGCTTTGGGGGGACAGACACCGGGGAGCTGTTTTTT
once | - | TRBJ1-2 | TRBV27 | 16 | CASSTLGGGSPYGYTF | TGTGCCAGCAGTACCCTTGGGGGAGGGAGCCCCTATGGCTACACCTTC
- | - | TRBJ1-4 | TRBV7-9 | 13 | CATFSVTNEKLFF | TGTGCCACCTTTTCAGTAACTAATGAAAAACTGTTTTTT
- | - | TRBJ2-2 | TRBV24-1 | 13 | CATSDPPSGELFF | TGTGCCACCAGTGATCCCCCCTCCGGGGAGCTGTTTTTT
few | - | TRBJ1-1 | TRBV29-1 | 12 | CSARLRTDEAFF | TGCAGCGCCCGCTTGAGGACAGATGAAGCTTTCTTT
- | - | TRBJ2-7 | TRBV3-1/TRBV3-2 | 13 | CASSQDRGYEQYF | TGTGCCAGCAGCCAAGATAGGGGTTACGAGCAGTACTTC
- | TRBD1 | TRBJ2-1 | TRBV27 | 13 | CASSRDRDNEQFF | TGTGCCAGCAGCAGGGACAGGGACAATGAGCAGTTCTTC
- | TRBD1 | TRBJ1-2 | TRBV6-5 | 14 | CASTLDRDSGGYTF | TGTGCCAGCACTCTGGACAGGGATTCGGGCGGCTACACCTTC
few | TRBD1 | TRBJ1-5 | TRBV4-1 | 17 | CASSQDWTGNSNQPQHF | TGCGCCAGCAGCCAAGATTGGACAGGTAATAGCAATCAGCCCCAGCATTTT
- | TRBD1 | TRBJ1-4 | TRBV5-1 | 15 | CASSLAETGVEKLFF | TGCGCCAGCAGCTTGGCCGAGACAGGGGTTGAAAAACTGTTTTTT